These 23 T cell receptor beta chains share one sample of origin, sequenced in a study of human T cells and chemical hapten exposure. TCRdb re-called the RACE reads through MiXCR, storing one row per CDR3 protein. Of about 350,000 distinct CDR3 sequences listed, 4.5% to 5.5% are singletons. Time point denoted: pre-sensitization, week 0. Sample treatment: therapeutic diphenylcyclopropenone sensitization with weekly scalp DPC. Sequenced here: whole blood, sampled in connection with sensitization to the hapten diphenylcyclopropenone (DPC). Source of these receptors: a woman aged 18-29 years with alopecia areata. Some clones in this sample may be carry-over from other donors' samples.

This clonotype was picked up a small number of times. The chain employs TRBV29-1 and TRBJ2-6; D remains ambiguous. CDR3 size: 12 residues. The germline gives CDR1 SQVTM, CDR2 ANQGSEA. CDR3 sequence reads: CSANSGANVLTF. Here the CDR3 DNA reads TGCAGTGCGAACAGTGGGGCCAACGTCCTGACTTTC.

This clonotype was recorded many times. The chain recombines TRBV7-2 with TRBJ1-1, with a tentative D call TRBD1 (6 bases). Trimming removed 2 bases from V and 4 bases from J, with 17 bases in between. Germline V lookup: CDR1 SGHTA, CDR2 FQGNSA. This CDR3 region has 16 residues. Here the CDR3 DNA reads TGTGCCAGCAGCTTATTGAATCAGGGGCGAGGCACTGAAGCTTTCTTT. Its translation is CASSLLNQGRGTEAFF.

This clonotype was observed a few times. This rearrangement joins TRBV6-2 or TRBV6-3 to TRBJ1-2; 8 bases agree with TRBD1. The junction had 10 bases not matched to a gene; V was cut back by 0 bases and J by 7 bases. This CDR3 is built from 16 residues. CDR1 is MNHEY and CDR2 is SVGEGT in the germline V gene. The CDR3 DNA reads as TGTGCCAGCAGTTACTCGATTGGTGGGACAGGCTCTGGCTACACCTTC. This translates into CASSYSIGGTGSGYTF.

This clonotype was counted many times. The V and J genes are TRBV4-3 and TRBJ1-1; tentatively, D is TRBD1 (6 bases). V was clipped by 0 bases and J by 2 bases, with 13 bases between them. There are 16 residues in the CDR3. Germline values: CDR1 LGHNA, CDR2 YSLEER. The CDR3, as DNA: TGCGCCAGCAGCCAAGAGGGGACAACCTTCAACACTGAAGCTTTCTTT. This gives the protein CASSQEGTTFNTEAFF.

V usage is TRBV2 and J usage is TRBJ2-1, with D hard to call. Per the germline V gene, CDR1 is SNHLY and CDR2 is FYNNEI. The CDR3 has 13 amino acids. Trimming took off 1 base at V and 6 bases at J, with 7 bases between the two ends. CDR3: CASSEGRFNEQFF. CDR3 DNA sequence: TGTGCCAGCAGTGAAGGACGGTTCAATGAGCAGTTCTTC.

At least ten counts were recorded for this clonotype. The chain has TRBV6-5 and TRBJ2-1, with D tentatively TRBD1 or TRBD2 (6 bases each). The CDR3 spans 15 residues. CDR1 MNHEY and CDR2 SVGAGI come from the germline V gene. The V gene lost 2 bases and the J gene lost 5 bases, with 13 bases spanning the gap. The CDR3 DNA follows: TGTGCCAGCAGTTACGACGCGAGGGGGGACAATGAGCAGTTCTTC. Translated, it gives CASSYDARGDNEQFF.

The rearrangement links TRBV7-9 to TRBJ1-5, with 8 bases identical to TRBD1. Per germline, CDR1 SEHNR and CDR2 FQNEAQ (reference sequence). After removal of 5 bases from V and 5 bases from J, the junction contained 5 bases not matched to a gene. This CDR3 is 14 amino acids long. The CDR3 coding sequence is TGTGCCAGCAGCCAGACAGGGGATGATCAGCCCCAGCATTTT. It yields the protein CASSQTGDDQPQHF.

This clonotype was seen only a few times. V gene TRBV5-1 combines with J gene TRBJ2-3; no reliable D call. The CDR3 contains 15 residues. The germline CDR1 and CDR2 sequences are SGHRS and YFSETQ. Trimming shortened V by 0 bases and J by 5 bases, and 13 bases separated the two germline ends. In nucleotides, the CDR3 is TGCGCCAGCAGCTTGGCCCGTTCGGGTTTAGATACGCAGTATTTT. This gives the protein CASSLARSGLDTQYF.

The rearrangement links TRBV4-3 to TRBJ2-7, with D maybe TRBD1 (6 bases). Germline CDR1 and CDR2: LGHNA and YSLEER. The CDR3 length is 15 residues. The V end lost 0 bases, the J end lost 2 bases, and 11 bases lay between the germline ends. The CDR3 loop reads CASSQDKDSTYEQYF. CDR3 bases: TGCGCCAGCAGCCAAGATAAGGACAGTACCTACGAGCAGTACTTC.

There are many counts of this clonotype. This chain connects TRBV28 to TRBJ2-7; maybe TRBD2 (6 bases). The CDR3 sequence is 14 residues long. In germline, CDR1 is MDHEN, CDR2 SYDVKM. V lost 6 bases, J lost 0 bases, and 12 bases lay in between. The CDR3 DNA is TGTGCCAGCAGGGAGGGCTCCAACTCCTACGAGCAGTACTTC. Translated: CASREGSNSYEQYF.

Ten or more counts support this clonotype. The chain has TRBV7-2 and TRBJ2-6; weak D call: TRBD2 (6 bases). CDR3 length: 16 residues. The germline CDR1 and CDR2 sequences are SGHTA and FQGNSA. Trimming took 1 base from V and 2 from J, leaving 9 bases between them. The CDR3 DNA follows: TGTGCCAGCAGCTTAGTACCGGGAGCTGGGGCCAACGTCCTGACTTTC. Translating it yields CASSLVPGAGANVLTF.

This clonotype was observed at least ten times. The chain carries TRBV29-1 and TRBJ2-7; the match to TRBD1 covers 7 bases. This CDR3 has 13 residues. The ends lost 6 bases at V and 2 bases at J; junction bases unmatched: 7. Germline CDR1 reads SQVTM; CDR2 reads ANQGSEA. Here the CDR3 DNA reads TGCAGCGTGTCCCAGGGGGACACCTACGAGCAGTACTTC. It encodes CSVSQGDTYEQYF.

This clonotype was counted ten times or more. This chain uses TRBV5-1 with TRBJ1-1, with D perhaps matching TRBD1 (5 bases). Per the germline V gene, CDR1 is SGHRS and CDR2 is YFSETQ. The ends were cut back, 4 bases at V and 3 bases at J, with 13 bases in the middle. The CDR3 spans 14 residues. CDR3 coding DNA: TGCGCCAGCAGCAGGAGGGGAGAGGACACTGAAGCTTTCTTT. This encodes CASSRRGEDTEAFF.

The table lists this clonotype with many counts. The chain recombines TRBV29-1 with TRBJ2-2; D not resolved. There are 12 residues in the CDR3. The germline gives CDR1 SQVTM, CDR2 ANQGSEA. V lost 4 bases, J lost 1 base, and 4 bases lay in between. Here the CDR3 DNA reads TGCAGCGTTGTCGGGAACACCGGGGAGCTGTTTTTT. This codes for CSVVGNTGELFF.

This clonotype was seen many times. J is TRBJ1-2 and V is TRBV6-6; D gene unclear. Germline V gene lookup returns CDR1 MNHNY and CDR2 SVGAGI (reference sequence). V was clipped by 0 bases and J by 1 base, with 12 bases between them. This CDR3 has 16 residues. The CDR3 DNA sequence: TGTGCCAGCAGTTACTCGCCCAAAGCGGGTAACTATGGCTACACCTTC. Its protein is CASSYSPKAGNYGYTF.

This clonotype was recorded many times. V is TRBV7-9 and J is TRBJ1-5; D not certain. The ends were cut back, 6 bases at V and 2 bases at J, with 14 bases in the middle. Germline V gives CDR1 SEHNR, CDR2 FQNEAQ (reference sequence). The CDR3 is 15 amino acids. The CDR3 region has the DNA TGTGCCAGCAGTCCCCTCGGTCAGGGCAATCAGCCCCAGCATTTT. Residues: CASSPLGQGNQPQHF.

The CDR3 DNA follows: TGTGCCATCTCAAAGCCGGGACTTAACACAGATACGCAGTATTTT. It is translated as CAISKPGLNTDTQYF. The chain combines TRBV24-1 with TRBJ2-3, with D possibly TRBD2 on 6 matching bases. Deletions cut 11 bases from V and 2 bases from J, with 19 bases between. Germline V gene sequence: CDR1 KGHDR, CDR2 SFDVKD. This CDR3 is built from 15 residues.

The chain combines TRBV7-2 with TRBJ1-4, with D possibly TRBD1 on 5 matching bases. The V end lost 5 bases, the J end lost 5 bases, and 12 bases lay between the germline ends. Germline values: CDR1 SGHTA, CDR2 FQGNSA. This CDR3 is built from 14 residues. This CDR3 is CASSPRSGNEKLFF. The CDR3, as DNA: TGTGCCAGCAGCCCCCGTTCAGGGAATGAAAAACTGTTTTTT.

This chain connects TRBV20-1 to TRBJ1-5, with D tentatively TRBD1 (6 bases). Germline CDR1 DFQATT, CDR2 SNEGSKA (reference sequence). This CDR3 has 13 residues. The ends were cut back, 4 bases at V and 6 bases at J, with 13 bases in the middle. Here the CDR3 reads CSATHRETQPQHF. The CDR3 DNA follows: TGCAGTGCTACGCACAGGGAAACTCAGCCCCAGCATTTT.

This clonotype was detected a few times. This chain connects TRBV5-5 to TRBJ1-4; D may be TRBD1 (5 bases). CDR1 and CDR2 (germline): SGHKS, YYEKEE (reference sequence). Between the trimmed V and J ends, which lost 4 bases and 3 bases, there was a span of 13 bases. This CDR3 spans 15 amino acids. CDR3 protein: CASSRGTAPNEKLFF. The CDR3 region has the DNA TGTGCCAGCAGCCGCGGGACGGCCCCTAATGAAAAACTGTTTTTT.

This clonotype was counted only a few times. V and J are TRBV2 and TRBJ1-1, with 7 bases that match TRBD1. Germline CDR1 reads SNHLY; CDR2 reads FYNNEI. The CDR3 contains 11 residues. The V gene end was trimmed by 6 bases and the J gene end by 12 bases; junction bases not matched to a gene: 7. CDR3 loop: CASSPDRVTFF. The CDR3 DNA reads as TGTGCCAGCAGCCCCGACAGGGTAACTTTCTTT.

This clonotype was found many times. The chain links TRBV11-3 to TRBJ2-1, with 9 bases matching TRBD2. CDR1 SGHNT and CDR2 YENEEA come from the germline V gene. This CDR3 comprises 14 residues. With 5 bases clipped from V and 13 bases from J, the junction kept 12 bases outside the gene matches. CDR3 sequence: CASSPTGLAPVQFF. CDR3 DNA sequence: TGTGCCAGCAGCCCTACTGGACTAGCGCCTGTACAGTTCTTC. Looking up the rest from reference TRBV11-3 and TRBJ2-1 gives the full variable domain: EAGVVQSPRYKIIEKKQPVAFWCNPISGHNTLYWYLQNLGQGPELLIRYENEEAVDDSQLPKDRFSAERLKGVDSTLKIQPAELGDSAVYLCASSPTGLAPVQFFGPGTRLTVL.

This clonotype has at least ten counts. An end of the junction differs from the germline gene, which may be a read error. The V call is TRBV6-5, the J call TRBJ1-1; the match to TRBD1 covers 9 bases. The CDR3 spans 12 residues. Germline-derived CDR1 and CDR2 are MNHEY and SVGAGI. Here the CDR3 reads CASNERTGALYF. CDR3 nucleotides: TGTGCCAGCAACGAACGGACAGGGGCTCTTTACTTT.